This T cell receptor beta chain emerged from a study of cytomegalovirus exposure and HLA in healthy donors. Study-level points and caveats: It was taken for granted in presence/absence analyses that sequencing depth across donors was roughly uniform.

For this clone: Its antigen is currently unknown.

V lost 6 bases and J lost 0; bases outside the gene matches: 7. The V gene's germline CDR1 is SGHRS and CDR2 YFSETQ. This CDR3 region has 17 residues. PCR was performed using 60 Vbeta and 13 Jbeta primers. Sequenced by immunoSEQ multiplex PCR; TCRdb stores in-frame clones only, minus some. The sample gives 100,000 to 150,000 clones, around 70% of which show up once; around 4% is in the top ten. V gene TRBV5-1 combines with J gene TRBJ2-3; 13 nucleotides agree with TRBD2. The source is a middle-aged woman in good health and CMV-seronegative. The sequencing input was PBMCs. CDR3 DNA: TGCGCCAGCACATCAACTAGCGGGGGGGTCAGCACAGATACGCAGTATTTT. This gives the protein CASTSTSGGVSTDTQYF.